This T cell receptor (beta chain) derives from a study of blood T cell repertoires in COVID-19. Study overall: Acute and convalescent COVID-19 specimens originated in the United States, Italy and Spain. T cells, B-cell-depleted T cells, or PBMCs supplied cDNA or gDNA.

Seattle enrolled patients during active infection and tracked them longitudinally. Germline V gene lookup returns CDR1 SNHLY and CDR2 FYNNEI. The CDR3 has 16 residues. Trimming left V 2 bases short and J 0 bases short, with 11 bases between. As processed by the authors: Reference gene primer amplification gave nucleated cell count estimates. Assay: immunoSEQ multiplex PCR; the TCRdb copy retains only in-frame clones and omits some. V and J calls and clone size are given by that table; D and trimming were obtained from the DNA. The sample yields roughly 180,000 clones, about four fifths seen once. The sequenced sample was peripheral blood. The chain recombines TRBV2 with TRBJ2-4; no firm D call. This TCR was recovered from a woman in her thirties or forties with COVID-19, enrolled during active disease. CDR3 coding DNA: TGTGCCAGCAGTGAACTCAACAGTCTAGCCAAAAACATTCAGTACTTC. Its protein is CASSELNSLAKNIQYF.